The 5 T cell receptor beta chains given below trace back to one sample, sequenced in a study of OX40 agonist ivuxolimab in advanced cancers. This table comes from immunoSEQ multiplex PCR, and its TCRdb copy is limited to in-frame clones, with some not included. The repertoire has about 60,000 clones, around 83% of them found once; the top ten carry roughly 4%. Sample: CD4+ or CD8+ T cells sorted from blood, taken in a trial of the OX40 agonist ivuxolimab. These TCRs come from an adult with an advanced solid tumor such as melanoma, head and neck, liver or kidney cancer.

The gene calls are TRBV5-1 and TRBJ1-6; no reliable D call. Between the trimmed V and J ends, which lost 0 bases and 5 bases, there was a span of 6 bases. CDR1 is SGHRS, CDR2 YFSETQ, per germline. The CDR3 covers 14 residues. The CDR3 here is CASSLVEDNSPLHF. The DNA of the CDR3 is TGCGCCAGCAGCTTGGTGGAAGATAATTCACCCCTCCACTTT.

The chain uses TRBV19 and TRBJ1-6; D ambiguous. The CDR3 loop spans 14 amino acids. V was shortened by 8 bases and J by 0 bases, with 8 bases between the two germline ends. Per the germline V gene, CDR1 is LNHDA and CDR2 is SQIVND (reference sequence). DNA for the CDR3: TGTGCCAGTCGGGAAAGCTCCTATAATTCACCCCTCCACTTT. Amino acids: CASRESSYNSPLHF.

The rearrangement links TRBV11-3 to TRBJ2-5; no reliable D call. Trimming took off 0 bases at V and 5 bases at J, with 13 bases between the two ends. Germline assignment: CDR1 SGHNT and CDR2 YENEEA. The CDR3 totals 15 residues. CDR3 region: CASSLDLSGRETQYF. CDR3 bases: TGTGCCAGCAGCTTAGATCTTTCAGGCCGGGAGACCCAGTACTTC.

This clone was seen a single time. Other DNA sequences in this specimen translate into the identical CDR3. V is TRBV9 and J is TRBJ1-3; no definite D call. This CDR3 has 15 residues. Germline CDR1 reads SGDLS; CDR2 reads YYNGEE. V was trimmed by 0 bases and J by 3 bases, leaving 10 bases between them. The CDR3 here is CASSVEGAYGNTIYF. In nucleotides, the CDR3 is TGTGCCAGCAGCGTAGAGGGTGCCTATGGAAACACCATATATTTT.

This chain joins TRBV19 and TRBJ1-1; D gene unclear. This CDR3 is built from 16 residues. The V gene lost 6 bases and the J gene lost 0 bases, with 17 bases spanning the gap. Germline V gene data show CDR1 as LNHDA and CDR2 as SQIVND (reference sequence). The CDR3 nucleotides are TGTGCCAGTAGACCCACATCGACACATGTGAACACTGAAGCTTTCTTT. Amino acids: CASRPTSTHVNTEAFF. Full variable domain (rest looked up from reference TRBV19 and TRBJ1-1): DGGITQSPKYLFRKEGQNVTLSCEQNLNHDAMYWYRQDPGQGLRLIYYSQIVNDFQKGDIAEGYSVSREKKESFPLTVTSAQKNPTAFYLCASRPTSTHVNTEAFFGQGTRLTVV.